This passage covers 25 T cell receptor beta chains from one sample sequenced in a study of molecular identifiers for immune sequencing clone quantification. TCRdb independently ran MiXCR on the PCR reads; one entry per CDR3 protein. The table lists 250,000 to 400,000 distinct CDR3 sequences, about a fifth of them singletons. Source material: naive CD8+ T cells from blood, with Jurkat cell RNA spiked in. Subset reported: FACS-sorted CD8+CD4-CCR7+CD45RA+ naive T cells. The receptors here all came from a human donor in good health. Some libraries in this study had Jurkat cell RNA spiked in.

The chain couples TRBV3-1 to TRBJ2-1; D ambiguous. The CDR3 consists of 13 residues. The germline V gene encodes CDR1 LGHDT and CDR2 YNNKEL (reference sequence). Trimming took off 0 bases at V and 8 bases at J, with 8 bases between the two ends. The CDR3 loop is CASSQEHGDEQFF. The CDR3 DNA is TGTGCCAGCAGCCAAGAGCATGGGGATGAGCAGTTCTTC.

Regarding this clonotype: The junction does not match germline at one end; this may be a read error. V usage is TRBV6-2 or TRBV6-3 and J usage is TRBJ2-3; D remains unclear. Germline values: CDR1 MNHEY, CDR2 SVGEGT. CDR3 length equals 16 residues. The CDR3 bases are TGTGCCAGCAGCTACTGGGTGGGCCAAAGCACAGATACGCAGTATTTT. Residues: CASSYWVGQSTDTQYF.

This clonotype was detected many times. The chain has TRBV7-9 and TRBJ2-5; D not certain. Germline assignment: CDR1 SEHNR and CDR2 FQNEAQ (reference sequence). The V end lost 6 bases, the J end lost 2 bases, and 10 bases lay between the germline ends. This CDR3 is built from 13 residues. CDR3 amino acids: CASRPVPQETQYF. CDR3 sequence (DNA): TGTGCCAGCAGACCCGTCCCGCAAGAGACCCAGTACTTC.

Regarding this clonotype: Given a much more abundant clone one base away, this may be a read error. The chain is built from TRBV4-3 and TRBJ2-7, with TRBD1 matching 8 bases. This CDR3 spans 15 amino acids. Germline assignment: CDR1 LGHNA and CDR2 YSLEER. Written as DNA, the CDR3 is TGCGCCAGCAGCCACTCCGGGACAGGCGCATACGAGCAGCACTTC. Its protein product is CASSHSGTGAYEQHF.

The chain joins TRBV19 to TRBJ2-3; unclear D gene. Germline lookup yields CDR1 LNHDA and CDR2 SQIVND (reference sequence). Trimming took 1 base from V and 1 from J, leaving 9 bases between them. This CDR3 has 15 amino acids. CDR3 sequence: CASSIVHTRTDTQYF. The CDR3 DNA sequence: TGTGCCAGTAGTATAGTGCATACGCGCACAGATACGCAGTATTTT.

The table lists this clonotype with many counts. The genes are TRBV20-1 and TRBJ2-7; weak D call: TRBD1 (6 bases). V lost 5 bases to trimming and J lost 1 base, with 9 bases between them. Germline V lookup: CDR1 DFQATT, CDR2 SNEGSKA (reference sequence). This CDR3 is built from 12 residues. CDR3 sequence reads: CSAWTVSYEQYF. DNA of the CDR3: TGCAGTGCTTGGACAGTTTCCTACGAGCAGTACTTC.

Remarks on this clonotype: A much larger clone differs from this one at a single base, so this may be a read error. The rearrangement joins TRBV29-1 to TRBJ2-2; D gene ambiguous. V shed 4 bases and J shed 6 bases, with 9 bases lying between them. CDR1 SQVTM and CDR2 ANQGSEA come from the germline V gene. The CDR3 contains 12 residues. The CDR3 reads CSVVGSAGELFF. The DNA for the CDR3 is TGCAGCGTTGTAGGGTCCGCCGGGGAGCTGTTTTTT.

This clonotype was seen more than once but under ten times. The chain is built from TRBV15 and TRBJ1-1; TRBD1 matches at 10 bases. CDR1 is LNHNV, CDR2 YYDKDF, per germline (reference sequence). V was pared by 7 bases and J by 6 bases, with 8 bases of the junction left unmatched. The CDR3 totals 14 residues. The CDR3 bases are TGTGCCACCAAAAGGGACAGGGGCTGGGCTGAAGCTTTCTTT. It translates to CATKRDRGWAEAFF. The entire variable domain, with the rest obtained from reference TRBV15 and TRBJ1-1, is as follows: DAMVIQNPRYQVTQFGKPVTLSCSQTLNHNVMYWYQQKSSQAPKLLFHYYDKDFNNEADTPDNFQSRRPNTSFCFLDIRSPGLGDTAMYLCATKRDRGWAEAFFGQGTRLTVV.

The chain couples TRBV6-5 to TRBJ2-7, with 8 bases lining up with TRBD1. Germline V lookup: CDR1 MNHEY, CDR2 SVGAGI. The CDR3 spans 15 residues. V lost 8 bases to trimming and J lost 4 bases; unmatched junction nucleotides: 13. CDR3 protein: CASCSTNRGNYEQYF. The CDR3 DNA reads TGTGCCAGCTGTTCCACAAACAGGGGGAATTACGAGCAGTACTTC.

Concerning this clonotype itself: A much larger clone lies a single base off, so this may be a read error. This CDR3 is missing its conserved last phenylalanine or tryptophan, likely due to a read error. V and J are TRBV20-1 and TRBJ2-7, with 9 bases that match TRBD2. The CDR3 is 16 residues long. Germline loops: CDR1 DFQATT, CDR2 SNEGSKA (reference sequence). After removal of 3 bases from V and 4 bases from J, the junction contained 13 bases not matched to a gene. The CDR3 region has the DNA TGCAGTGCTAGTCACGACGCGGTAGCGGGAGTATACGAGCAGTACTCC. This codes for CSASHDAVAGVYEQYS.

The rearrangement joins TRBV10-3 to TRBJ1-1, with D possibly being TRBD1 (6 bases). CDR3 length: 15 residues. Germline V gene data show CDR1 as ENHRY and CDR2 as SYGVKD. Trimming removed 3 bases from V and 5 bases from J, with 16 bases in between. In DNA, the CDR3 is TGTGCCATCAGTGACCCAGGACAGCCAGGGACTGAAGCTTTCTTT. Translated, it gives CAISDPGQPGTEAFF.

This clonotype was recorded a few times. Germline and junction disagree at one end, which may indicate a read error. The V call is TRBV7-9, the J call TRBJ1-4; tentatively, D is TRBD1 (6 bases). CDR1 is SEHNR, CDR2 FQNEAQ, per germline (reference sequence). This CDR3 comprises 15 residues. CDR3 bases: TGTGCCAGCAGCTTAGCTGGACAGCCTAATGAAGAACTGTTTTTT. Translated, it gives CASSLAGQPNEELFF.

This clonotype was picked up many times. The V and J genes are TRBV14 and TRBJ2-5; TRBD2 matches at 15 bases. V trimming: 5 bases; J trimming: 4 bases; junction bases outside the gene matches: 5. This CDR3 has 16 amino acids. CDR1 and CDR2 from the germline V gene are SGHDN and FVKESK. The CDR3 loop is CASSWGLAGGAETQYF. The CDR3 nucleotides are TGTGCCAGCAGCTGGGGACTAGCGGGAGGAGCAGAGACCCAGTACTTC.

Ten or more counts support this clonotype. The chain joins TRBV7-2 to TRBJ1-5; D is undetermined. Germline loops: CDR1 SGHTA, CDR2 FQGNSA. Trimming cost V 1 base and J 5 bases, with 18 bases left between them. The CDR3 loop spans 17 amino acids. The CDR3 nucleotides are TGTGCCAGCAGCTTAGAGTCACGGTCGGGGTATCATCAGCCCCAGCATTTT. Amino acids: CASSLESRSGYHQPQHF.

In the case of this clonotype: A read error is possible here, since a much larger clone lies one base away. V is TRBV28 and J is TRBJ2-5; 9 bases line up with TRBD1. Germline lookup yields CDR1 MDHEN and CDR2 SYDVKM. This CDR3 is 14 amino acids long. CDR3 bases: TGTGCCAGCAGTTCCGGGACAGGGCGAGAGACCCGGTACTTC. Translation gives CASSSGTGRETRYF. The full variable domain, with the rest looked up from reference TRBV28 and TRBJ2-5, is DVKVTQSSRYLVKRTGEKVFLECVQDMDHENMFWYRQDPGLGLRLIYFSYDVKMKEKGDIPEGYSVSREKKERFSLILESASTNQTSMYLCASSSGTGRETRYFGPGTRLLVL.

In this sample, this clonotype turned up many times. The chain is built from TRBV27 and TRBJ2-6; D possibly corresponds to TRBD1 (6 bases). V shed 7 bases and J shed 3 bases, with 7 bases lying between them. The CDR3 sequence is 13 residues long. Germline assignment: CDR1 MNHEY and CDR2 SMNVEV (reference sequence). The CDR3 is CASKGDGANVLTF. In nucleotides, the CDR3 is TGTGCCAGCAAGGGGGATGGGGCCAACGTCCTGACTTTC.

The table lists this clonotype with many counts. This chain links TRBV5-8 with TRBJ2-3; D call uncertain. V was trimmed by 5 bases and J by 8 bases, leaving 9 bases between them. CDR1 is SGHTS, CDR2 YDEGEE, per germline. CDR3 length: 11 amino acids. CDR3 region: CASRPGVTQYF. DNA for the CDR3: TGTGCCAGCAGACCTGGGGTTACGCAGTATTTT.

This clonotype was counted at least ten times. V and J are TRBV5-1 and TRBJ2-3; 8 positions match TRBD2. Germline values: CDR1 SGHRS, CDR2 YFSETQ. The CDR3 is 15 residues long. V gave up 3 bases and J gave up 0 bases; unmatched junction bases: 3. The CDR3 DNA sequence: TGCGCCAGCAGCTCTGGACTAGCTAGCACAGATACGCAGTATTTT. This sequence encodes CASSSGLASTDTQYF.

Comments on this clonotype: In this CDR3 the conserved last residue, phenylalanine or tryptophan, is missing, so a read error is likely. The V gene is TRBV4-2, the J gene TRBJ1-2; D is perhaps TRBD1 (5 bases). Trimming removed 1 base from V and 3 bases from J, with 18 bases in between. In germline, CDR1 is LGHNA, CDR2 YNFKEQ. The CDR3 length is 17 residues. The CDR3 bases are TGTGCCAGCAGCCAAGCTGGGGCCGGACCGGGGGACTATGGCTACACCTCC. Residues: CASSQAGAGPGDYGYTS.

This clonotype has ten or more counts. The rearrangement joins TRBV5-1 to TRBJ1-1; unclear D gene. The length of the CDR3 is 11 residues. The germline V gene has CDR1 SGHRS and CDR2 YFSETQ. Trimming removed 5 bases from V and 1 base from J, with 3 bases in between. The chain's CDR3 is CASRENTEAFF. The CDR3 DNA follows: TGCGCCAGCAGGGAGAACACTGAAGCTTTCTTT. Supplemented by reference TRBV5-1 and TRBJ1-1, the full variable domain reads KAGVTQTPRYLIKTRGQQVTLSCSPISGHRSVSWYQQTPGQGLQFLFEYFSETQRNKGNFPGRFSGRQFSNSRSEMNVSTLELGDSALYLCASRENTEAFFGQGTRLTVV.

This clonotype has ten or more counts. The CDR3 DNA is TGTGCCAGCAGTTCTGGACTGGCGGGGCAGCCCCAGCATTTT. Its translation: CASSSGLAGQPQHF. The chain uses TRBV6-5 and TRBJ1-5; D unclear. CDR1 MNHEY and CDR2 SVGAGI come from the germline V gene. V was clipped by 4 bases and J by 7 bases, with 14 bases between them. CDR3 length: 14 amino acids.

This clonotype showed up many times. The CDR3 here is CASSPGPIRYYEQYF. CDR3 DNA: TGTGCCAGCAGTCCCGGACCGATAAGGTACTACGAGCAGTACTTC. The chain carries TRBV27 and TRBJ2-7; D is uncertain. The CDR3 runs to 15 residues. V lost 5 bases to trimming and J lost 3 bases, with 17 bases between them. Germline lookup yields CDR1 MNHEY and CDR2 SMNVEV (reference sequence).

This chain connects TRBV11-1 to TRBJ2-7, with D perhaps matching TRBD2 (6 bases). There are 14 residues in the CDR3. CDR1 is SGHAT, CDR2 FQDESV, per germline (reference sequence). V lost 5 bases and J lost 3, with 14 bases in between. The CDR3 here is CASSLTVEGYEQYF. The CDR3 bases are TGTGCCAGCAGCCTAACCGTGGAGGGCTACGAGCAGTACTTC.

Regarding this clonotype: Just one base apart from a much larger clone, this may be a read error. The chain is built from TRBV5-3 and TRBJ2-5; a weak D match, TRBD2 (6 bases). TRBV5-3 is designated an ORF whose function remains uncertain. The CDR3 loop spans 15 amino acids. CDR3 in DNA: TGTGCCAGCAGCTTGAATTGGGAGGCACAAGAGACCCAGTACTTC. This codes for CASSLNWEAQETQYF.

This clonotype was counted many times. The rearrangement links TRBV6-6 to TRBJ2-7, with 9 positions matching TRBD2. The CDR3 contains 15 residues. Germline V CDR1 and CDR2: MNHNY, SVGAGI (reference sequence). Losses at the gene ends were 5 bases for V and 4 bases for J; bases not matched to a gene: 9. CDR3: CASSPHSGSPYEQYF. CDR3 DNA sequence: TGTGCCAGCAGTCCCCATAGCGGGAGCCCTTACGAGCAGTACTTC.